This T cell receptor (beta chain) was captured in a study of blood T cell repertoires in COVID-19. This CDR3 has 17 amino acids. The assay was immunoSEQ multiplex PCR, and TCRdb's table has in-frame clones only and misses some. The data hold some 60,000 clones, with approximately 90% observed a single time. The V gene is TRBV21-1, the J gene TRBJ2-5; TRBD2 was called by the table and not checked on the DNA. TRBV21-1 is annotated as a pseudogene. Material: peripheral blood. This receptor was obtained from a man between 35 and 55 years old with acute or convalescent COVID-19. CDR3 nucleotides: TGTGCCAGCAGCAAAGGCGATCGAGCGGGGCCCTCCAAGACCCAGTACTTC. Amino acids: CASSKGDRAGPSKTQYF.